This is a list of T cell receptor beta chains from one sample in a study of CD8 T cells in Susac syndrome. TCRdb reanalysed the immunoSEQ multiplex PCR reads using MiXCR and keeps one entry per CDR3 protein. The sample consists of 200,000 to 250,000 distinct CDR3 sequences, around 95% of them appearing once. Material for sequencing was CD4+ T cells from PBMCs. The receptors were sampled from a human donor with multiple sclerosis. CDR3s include the opening cysteine and the closing phenylalanine or tryptophan. D genes are given only for firm matches. Clone size is not always given. Where it is, it says once, few, many or a class for expanded clones.

V gene	J gene	D gene	clone size	CDR3 protein	CDR3 DNA
TRBV4-2	TRBJ1-2	NA	NA	CASSQENWVGYTF	TGTGCCAGCAGCCAGGAGAATTGGGTTGGCTACACCTTC
TRBV27	TRBJ2-6	NA	once	CASTPTWAGASGANVLTF	TGTGCCAGCACCCCAACCTGGGCAGGGGCTTCTGGGGCCAACGTCCTGACTTTC
TRBV2	TRBJ1-5	TRBD1	NA	CASSKETGNQPQHF	TGTGCCAGCAGCAAAGAGACAGGGAATCAGCCCCAGCATTTT
TRBV29-1	TRBJ2-4	TRBD2	NA	CSVGIPSGRQNIQYF	TGCAGCGTTGGTATCCCTAGCGGACGACAGAACATTCAGTACTTC
TRBV18	TRBJ2-7	NA	NA	CASSQGRYNPSSYEQYF	TGTGCCAGCTCGCAGGGGCGATACAACCCAAGCTCCTACGAGCAGTACTTC
TRBV6-6	TRBJ1-2	NA	NA	CASRQGSGYTF	TGTGCCAGCCGGCAGGGGAGTGGCTACACCTTC
TRBV25-1	TRBJ2-1	NA	NA	CASSDYDFEQFF	TGTGCCAGCAGTGATTACGACTTTGAGCAGTTCTTC
TRBV29-1	TRBJ2-2	TRBD1	NA	CSGVQGAGGTGELFF	TGCAGCGGGGTACAGGGGGCTGGAGGCACCGGGGAGCTGTTTTTT
TRBV18	TRBJ2-3	NA	NA	CASSLTRTSGTDTQYF	TGTGCCAGCTCCCTTACTAGGACCAGCGGCACAGATACGCAGTATTTT
TRBV20-1	TRBJ2-7	TRBD1	NA	CSAYPNPGGGAYEQYF	TGCAGTGCTTATCCGAATCCAGGGGGTGGTGCCTACGAGCAGTACTTC
TRBV3-1	TRBJ2-1	TRBD2	NA	CASSQARAGGTNEQFF	TGTGCCAGCAGCCAAGCTCGAGCGGGAGGAACTAATGAGCAGTTCTTC
TRBV4-2	TRBJ2-2	TRBD1	NA	CASSRSGTGGFANTGELFF	TGTGCCAGCAGCCGTTCCGGGACAGGGGGCTTTGCGAACACCGGGGAGCTGTTTTTT
TRBV7-8	TRBJ1-4	NA	NA	CASSPSKATNEKLFF	TGTGCCAGCAGCCCTAGTAAGGCTACTAATGAAAAACTGTTTTTT
TRBV10-2	TRBJ1-2	NA	NA	CASSESSVLYGYTF	TGCGCCAGCAGTGAGTCATCAGTCCTCTATGGCTACACCTTC
TRBV6-6	TRBJ1-2	NA	NA	CASSYSEAIYGYTF	TGTGCCAGCAGTTACTCGGAGGCGATCTATGGCTACACCTTC
TRBV5-1	TRBJ2-1	TRBD1	NA	CASTLGDRGKEQFF	TGCGCCAGCACCTTGGGGGACAGGGGGAAGGAGCAGTTCTTC
TRBV20-1	TRBJ1-2	TRBD1	NA	CSTQDRTTNYGYTF	TGCAGTACCCAGGACAGGACAACTAACTATGGCTACACCTTC
TRBV6-2/TRBV6-3	TRBJ1-5	NA	NA	CASREPGRNQPQHF	TGTGCCAGCAGAGAACCGGGGCGGAATCAGCCCCAGCATTTT